This record covers a single T cell receptor (beta chain). Its antigen is not yet known. No base qualities exist here, and no much larger clone lies one base off it. Library method: the immunoSEQ multiplex PCR assay. Imported from immuneACCESS, the table was reduced by TCRdb to in-frame sequences with V and J called. These copies leave out some clones; in studies compared against another copy, an unresolved V gene accounts for under half, and the cause of the remainder is not known. This sample lists 150,000 to 200,000 clones; approximately 86% were detected once. More than 1.5% of the sample comes from the top ten. This sample is drawn from a study of control samples from healthy donors and cancer patients (dated by TCRdb to 2020 to 2022). V and J lose 7 bases and 4 bases, and a span of 16 bases separates them. The germline V gene provides CDR1 SNHLY and CDR2 FYNNEI. Taken from cysteine to phenylalanine, the CDR3 has 15 residues. The CDR3 DNA has 45 bases and is translated from base 1.

The rearrangement combines TRBV2 with TRBJ2-2, and perhaps TRBD1 as D gene, on 6 matching bases. The receptor was derived from a man aged 18 to 29 in good health. Material for sequencing was blood. The CDR3 in this case is CASTLGHRGTGELFF. The nucleotides read TGTGCCAGCACCCTGGGACACCGCGGCACCGGGGAGCTGTTTTTT.